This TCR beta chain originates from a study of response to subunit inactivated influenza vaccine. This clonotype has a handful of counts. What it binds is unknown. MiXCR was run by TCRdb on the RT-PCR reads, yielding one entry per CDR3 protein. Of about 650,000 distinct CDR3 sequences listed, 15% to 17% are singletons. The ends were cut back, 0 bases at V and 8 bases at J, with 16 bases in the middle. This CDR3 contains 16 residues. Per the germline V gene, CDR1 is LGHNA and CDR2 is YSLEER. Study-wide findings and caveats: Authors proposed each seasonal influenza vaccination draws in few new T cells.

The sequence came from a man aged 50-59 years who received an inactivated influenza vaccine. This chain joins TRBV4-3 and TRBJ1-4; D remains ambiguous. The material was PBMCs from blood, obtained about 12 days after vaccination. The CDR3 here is CASSQDGVGISEKLFF. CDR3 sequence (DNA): TGCGCCAGCAGCCAAGACGGGGTCGGGATCAGCGAAAAACTGTTTTTT.